The sequence of this T cell receptor beta chain was determined in a study of shared clonotypes between healthy human individuals. Across the study: A few men and a couple of women, aged 18 to 49, were donors.

The V gene lost 5 bases and the J gene lost 6 bases, with 16 bases spanning the gap. The CDR3 length is 14 residues. Germline V lookup: CDR1 PRHDT, CDR2 FYEKMQ (reference sequence). Method: immunoSEQ multiplex PCR; TCRdb's copy keeps in-frame clones and lacks some. The table lists roughly 1,500,000 clones, just under 99% of them singletons. The rearrangement uses TRBV13 and TRBJ1-2; no reliable D call. The sequenced sample consisted of naive CD4+ T cells sorted from blood. The subset was: CD45RA+ positively selected. The source is a young man in good health. CDR3 nucleotides: TGTGCCAGCAGCCGCCGCGGGTGGGATAATGGCTACACCTTC. Residues: CASSRRGWDNGYTF.